Listed here are 13 T cell receptor beta chains from one sample, sequenced in a study of T cells in Graves' hyperthyroidism and ophthalmopathy. Amplification of TCR beta CDR3 regions used RNA as the template. When the TCR CDR3 underwent first-round RT-PCR, the HTBI primer set was used. MiXCR, run by TCRdb on the multiplex PCR reads, gives a single entry per CDR3 protein. Among a few hundred thousand distinct CDR3 sequences listed, just over 45% were seen once. The sample consisted of peripheral blood or thyroid tissue (not recorded which). Source of these receptors: a woman aged 18-30 years with Graves' hyperthyroidism.

The chain uses TRBV2 and TRBJ1-2, with 8 nucleotides matching TRBD1. Germline CDR1 is SNHLY and CDR2 is FYNNEI. There are 17 residues in the CDR3. V lost 8 bases and J lost 8; bases outside the gene matches: 22. The DNA of the CDR3 is TGTGCCAGCGTTGGGACTCCCGGTGGGACAGGCGTTTTCGGCTACACCTTC. Protein sequence: CASVGTPGGTGVFGYTF.

The gene calls are TRBV29-1 and TRBJ2-7; the match to TRBD2 covers 13 bases. This CDR3 region has 15 residues. Germline V gene sequence: CDR1 SQVTM, CDR2 ANQGSEA. V lost 1 base and J lost 3; bases outside the gene matches: 3. The CDR3 loop reads CSVEGTSGGFYEQYF. Written as DNA, the CDR3 is TGCAGCGTTGAAGGGACTAGCGGGGGTTTCTACGAGCAGTACTTC.

This clonotype was counted many times. The V gene is TRBV29-1, the J gene TRBJ2-5; possible D gene TRBD1, 5 bases. The CDR3 loop spans 13 amino acids. V lost 0 bases to trimming and J lost 4 bases, with 9 bases between them. Germline lookup yields CDR1 SQVTM and CDR2 ANQGSEA. Written as DNA, the CDR3 is TGCAGCGTTGAAGAATGGCAGGGAGAGACCCAGTACTTC. Encoded protein: CSVEEWQGETQYF.

This clonotype was seen many times. The chain employs TRBV10-3 and TRBJ1-1; D gene uncertain. Germline V gene sequence: CDR1 ENHRY, CDR2 SYGVKD. The CDR3 runs 16 residues. Trimming shortened V by 4 bases and J by 3 bases, and 18 bases separated the two germline ends. The CDR3 is CAISGSLLDVDTEAFF. CDR3 DNA: TGTGCCATCAGTGGATCGTTGTTGGATGTGGACACTGAAGCTTTCTTT.

The chain couples TRBV5-1 to TRBJ2-3; 11 bases line up with TRBD1. CDR1 SGHRS and CDR2 YFSETQ come from the germline V gene. The J segment lost 6 bases and the V segment lost 4 bases, leaving 7 bases of the junction unmatched. The CDR3 runs 15 residues. The CDR3 loop is CASSLTDRGQDTQYF. CDR3 DNA sequence: TGCGCCAGCAGCCTCACGGACAGGGGGCAGGATACGCAGTATTTT.

The genes are TRBV7-9 and TRBJ1-2, with 8 bases lining up with TRBD1. J gave up 5 bases and V 7 bases, and 9 bases lay outside the gene matches. The CDR3 is 14 amino acids. In germline, CDR1 is SEHNR, CDR2 FQNEAQ (reference sequence). Written as DNA, the CDR3 is TGTGCCAGCACCGTCTCCGGACAGGGTTATGGCTACACCTTC. Its protein is CASTVSGQGYGYTF. The full variable domain, its missing parts supplied by reference TRBV7-9 and TRBJ1-2, is DTGVSQNPRHKITKRGQNVTFRCDPISEHNRLYWYRQTLGQGPEFLTYFQNEAQLEKSRLLSDRFSAERPKGSFSTLEIQRTEQGDSAMYLCASTVSGQGYGYTFGSGTRLTVV.

Many counts were recorded for this clonotype. The V gene is TRBV5-6, the J gene TRBJ1-1, with D hard to call. This CDR3 is built from 15 residues. The V end lost 5 bases, the J end lost 0 bases, and 14 bases lay between the germline ends. Germline V gene lookup returns CDR1 SGHDT and CDR2 YYEEEE. The CDR3 nucleotides read TGTGCCAGCAGTACCGGCCACGGGGTGAACACTGAAGCTTTCTTT. It is translated as CASSTGHGVNTEAFF.

The chain uses TRBV7-9 and TRBJ1-4, with 9 nucleotides matching TRBD1. V dropped 5 bases and J dropped 2; count of bases not matched to a gene: 3. The CDR3 totals 15 residues. Germline V gene sequence: CDR1 SEHNR, CDR2 FQNEAQ (reference sequence). The CDR3 bases are TGTGCCAGCAGCCCTGACAGGGGGACTAATGAAAAACTGTTTTTT. Protein: CASSPDRGTNEKLFF.

This sequence joins TRBV2 and TRBJ1-2, with D maybe TRBD1 (6 bases). Germline V gene sequence: CDR1 SNHLY, CDR2 FYNNEI. This CDR3 comprises 17 residues. The germline V and J ends were trimmed by 5 bases and 4 bases, with 23 bases remaining between them. The CDR3 DNA follows: TGTGCCAGCAGTTTATCGGCAGGGGAGGGCTTTACCTATGGCTACACCTTC. This sequence encodes CASSLSAGEGFTYGYTF. Variable domain in full (rest from reference TRBV2 and TRBJ1-2): EPEVTQTPSHQVTQMGQEVILRCVPISNHLYFYWYRQILGQKVEFLVSFYNNEISEKSEIFDDQFSVERPDGSNFTLKIRSTKLEDSAMYFCASSLSAGEGFTYGYTFGSGTRLTVV.

The V call is TRBV6-1, the J call TRBJ2-5; D could derive from TRBD1 or TRBD2 (5 bases each). The V gene lost 8 bases and the J gene lost 5 bases, with 18 bases spanning the gap. Looked up from germline, CDR1 is MNHNS and CDR2 is SASEGT. The CDR3 has 14 amino acids. CDR3 nucleotide sequence: TGTGCCAGCTCGAGAGGGGCTAATGTTGAGACCCAGTACTTC. It specifies CASSRGANVETQYF.

This clonotype came up a few times. The gene calls are TRBV30 and TRBJ2-7, with 8 bases aligning to TRBD2. The CDR3 runs 15 residues. Germline V CDR1 and CDR2: GTSNPN, SVGIG (reference sequence). Germline trimming cut 0 bases from V and 6 bases from J; bases unmatched to any gene: 10. This CDR3 is CAWSVAGLASREQYF. The CDR3 nucleotides are TGTGCCTGGAGTGTTGCTGGACTAGCCTCTCGCGAGCAGTACTTC. Combining the CDR3 with reference TRBV30 and TRBJ2-7 gives the whole variable domain SQTIHQWPATLVQPVGSPLSLECTVEGTSNPNLYWYRQAAGRGLQLLFYSVGIGQISSEVPQNLSASRPQDRQFILSSKKLLLSDSGFYLCAWSVAGLASREQYFGPGTRLTVT.

This clonotype was recorded many times. The J gene is TRBJ2-1, the V gene TRBV7-7, with D hard to call. The CDR3 runs to 13 residues. V lost 5 bases and J 2 bases, leaving 7 bases between the germline ends. CDR1 and CDR2 from the germline V gene are SSHAT and FNYEAQ (reference sequence). The CDR3 protein is CASSPGPYNEQFF. CDR3 coding DNA: TGTGCCAGCAGCCCCGGGCCCTACAATGAGCAGTTCTTC.

V usage is TRBV7-9 and J usage is TRBJ2-7; D may be TRBD1 (6 bases). The CDR3 contains 15 residues. Germline CDR1 reads SEHNR; CDR2 reads FQNEAQ (reference sequence). V lost 8 bases and J lost 1, with 18 bases in between. The CDR3 DNA reads as TGTGCCAGCGTCTCAGGGGCCGATCTTTCCTACGAGCAGTACTTC. Translating gives CASVSGADLSYEQYF.